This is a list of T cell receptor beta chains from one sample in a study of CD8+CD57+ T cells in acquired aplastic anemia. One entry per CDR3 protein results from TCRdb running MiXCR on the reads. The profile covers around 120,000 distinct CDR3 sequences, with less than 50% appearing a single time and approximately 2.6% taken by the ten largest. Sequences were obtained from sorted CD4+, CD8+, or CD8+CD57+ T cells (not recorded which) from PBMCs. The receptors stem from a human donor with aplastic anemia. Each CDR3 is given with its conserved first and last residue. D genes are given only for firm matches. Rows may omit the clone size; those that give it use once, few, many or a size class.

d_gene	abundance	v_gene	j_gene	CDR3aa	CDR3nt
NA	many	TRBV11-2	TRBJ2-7	CASSLEGRAEQYF	TGTGCCAGCAGCTTAGAGGGCAGGGCCGAGCAGTACTTC
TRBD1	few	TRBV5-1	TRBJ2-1	CASSSGQGRNKWADNEQFF	TGCGCCAGCAGCTCTGGACAGGGTAGGAACAAGTGGGCGGACAATGAGCAGTTCTTC
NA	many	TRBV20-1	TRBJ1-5	CSASDTQYQPQHF	TGCAGTGCTAGCGACACCCAATATCAGCCCCAGCATTTT
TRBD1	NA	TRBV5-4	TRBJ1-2	CASSLAGDRYLPPPNYGYTF	TGTGCCAGCAGCTTGGCCGGGGACAGATACCTACCCCCTCCTAACTATGGCTACACCTTC
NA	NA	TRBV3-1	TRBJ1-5	CASSQGLGGAGLQPQHF	TGTGCCAGCAGCCAAGGGCTGGGAGGGGCCGGTTTGCAGCCCCAGCATTTT
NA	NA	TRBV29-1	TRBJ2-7	CSVVGGFGSYEQYF	TGCAGCGTTGTAGGGGGATTTGGCTCCTACGAGCAGTACTTC
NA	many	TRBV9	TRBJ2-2	CASSFHTGELFF	TGTGCCAGCAGCTTCCACACCGGGGAGCTGTTTTTT
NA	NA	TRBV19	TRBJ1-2	CASSTGFPGYTF	TGTGCCAGTAGTACAGGGTTTCCTGGCTACACCTTC
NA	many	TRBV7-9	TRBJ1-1	CASSLAGGNEAFF	TGTGCCAGCAGCTTAGCGGGGGGGAATGAAGCTTTCTTT
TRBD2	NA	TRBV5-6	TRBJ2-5	CASSSTSGKETQYF	TGTGCCAGCAGCTCGACTAGCGGCAAAGAGACCCAGTACTTC
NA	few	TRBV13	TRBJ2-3	CASSPGTMGVANLIDTQYF	TGTGCCAGCAGCCCCGGGACAATGGGAGTTGCTAATCTTATAGATACGCAGTATTTT
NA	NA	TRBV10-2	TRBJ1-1	CASNARAGTMNTEAFF	TGCGCCAGCAACGCTCGGGCAGGGACAATGAACACTGAAGCTTTCTTT
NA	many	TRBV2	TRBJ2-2	CASTRQVSGELFF	TGTGCCAGCACCAGACAGGTCTCCGGGGAGCTGTTTTTT
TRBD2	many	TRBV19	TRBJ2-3	CASSIQASGGVADTQYF	TGTGCCAGTAGTATCCAGGCTAGCGGGGGGGTGGCAGATACGCAGTATTTT
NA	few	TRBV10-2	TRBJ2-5	CASSFRGQETQYF	TGTGCCAGCAGTTTCCGAGGGCAAGAGACCCAGTACTTC
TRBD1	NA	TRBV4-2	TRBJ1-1	CASSQEGTTGGVWNTEAFF	TGTGCCAGCAGCCAAGAGGGTACAACAGGGGGAGTGTGGAACACTGAAGCTTTCTTT
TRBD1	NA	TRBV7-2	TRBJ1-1	CASSAETGGHGF	TGTGCCAGCAGCGCCGAGACAGGGGGTCATGGCTTT
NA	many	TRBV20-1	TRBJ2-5	CSASRDGETQYF	TGCAGTGCTAGCCGGGACGGAGAGACCCAGTACTTC
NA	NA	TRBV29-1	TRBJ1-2	CSVRPALNYGYTF	TGCAGCGTCCGACCCGCACTTAACTATGGCTACACCTTC
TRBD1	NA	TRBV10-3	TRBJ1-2	CAISEKTGIRYGYTF	TGTGCCATCAGTGAGAAGACAGGGATTAGGTATGGCTACACCTTC
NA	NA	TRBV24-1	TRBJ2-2	CATSGSSGTGELFF	TGTGCCACCAGTGGAAGTTCAGGTACCGGGGAGCTGTTTTTT
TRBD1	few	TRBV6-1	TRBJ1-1	CASSVGQVDTEAFF	TGTGCCAGCAGTGTGGGACAGGTTGACACTGAAGCTTTCTTT
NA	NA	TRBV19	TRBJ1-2	CASSTQGDVGGYTF	TGTGCCAGCAGCACACAGGGTGATGTGGGTGGCTACACCTTC
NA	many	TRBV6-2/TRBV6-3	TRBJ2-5	CASSYSEVTETQYF	TGTGCCAGCAGTTACTCCGAAGTAACAGAGACCCAGTACTTC
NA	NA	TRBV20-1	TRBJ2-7	CSARLRAGASYEQYF	TGCAGTGCTAGACTCAGGGCGGGGGCCTCCTACGAGCAGTACTTC
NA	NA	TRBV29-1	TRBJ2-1	CSPDRWGGQFF	TGCAGCCCGGACCGGTGGGGTGGGCAGTTCTTC
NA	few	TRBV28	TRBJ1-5	CASSSSGGFQPQHF	TGTGCCAGCAGCTCCTCTGGAGGGTTCCAGCCCCAGCATTTT
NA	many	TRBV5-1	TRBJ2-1	CASSLDTSPYNEQFF	TGCGCCAGCAGCTTGGATACTAGCCCCTACAATGAGCAGTTCTTC
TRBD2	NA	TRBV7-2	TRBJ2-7	CASSYRAGGQNEQYF	TGTGCCAGCAGCTACCGCGCGGGGGGGCAAAACGAGCAGTACTTC
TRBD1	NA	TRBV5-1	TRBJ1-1	CASSLEQGRAETFF	TGCGCCAGCAGCTTGGAACAGGGGAGGGCTGAAACTTTCTTT
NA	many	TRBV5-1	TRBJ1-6	CASSLDGSYNSPLHF	TGCGCCAGCAGCTTGGACGGTTCCTATAATTCACCCCTCCACTTT
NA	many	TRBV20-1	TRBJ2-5	CSASIGGETQYF	TGCAGTGCCTCTATTGGCGGTGAGACCCAGTACTTC
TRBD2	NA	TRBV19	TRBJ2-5	CASSTRTSGWGLETQYF	TGTGCCAGTAGTACCCGGACTAGCGGATGGGGGCTGGAGACCCAGTACTTC
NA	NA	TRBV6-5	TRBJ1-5	CASSYGPGAGTQHF	TGTGCCAGCAGTTACGGTCCAGGGGCTGGTACGCAGCATTTT
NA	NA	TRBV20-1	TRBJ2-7	CSASPQRQGNSYEQYF	TGCAGTGCTAGCCCCCAGCGGCAGGGGAACTCCTACGAGCAGTACTTC
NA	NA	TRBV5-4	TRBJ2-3	CASSLKGFTDTQYF	TGTGCCAGCAGCTTGAAGGGATTCACAGATACGCAGTATTTT
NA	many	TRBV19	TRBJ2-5	CASSGLIQETQYF	TGTGCCAGTAGTGGACTGATCCAAGAGACCCAGTACTTC
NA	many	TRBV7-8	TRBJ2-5	CASSLSRSQETQYF	TGTGCCAGCAGCTTATCGCGGAGCCAAGAGACCCAGTACTTC
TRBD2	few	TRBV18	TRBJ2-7	CASSHSSGGAGEQYF	TGTGCCAGCTCTCACTCTAGCGGGGGGGCTGGCGAGCAGTACTTC
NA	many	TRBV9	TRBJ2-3	CASSATPVMAGSTDTQYF	TGTGCCAGCAGCGCCACACCCGTAATGGCGGGCAGCACAGATACGCAGTATTTT
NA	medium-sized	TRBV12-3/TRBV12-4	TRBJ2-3	CASSLGDTQYF	TGTGCCAGCAGCTTAGGGGATACGCAGTATTTT
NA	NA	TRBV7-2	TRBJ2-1	CASRYHNEQFF	TGTGCCAGCAGGTATCACAATGAGCAGTTCTTC